Described below is a single T cell receptor (beta chain) sequence and its context. Germline lookup yields CDR1 LNHDA and CDR2 SQIVND (reference sequence). V lost 4 bases and J lost 1; bases outside the gene matches: 6. CDR3 size: 15 residues. This entry belongs to a study of control samples from healthy donors and cancer patients. Sequencing used immunoSEQ multiplex PCR; TCRdb keeps in-frame clones, though not all of them. The sample has just under 100,000 clones, about 92% seen once. The receptor was isolated from a man younger than 35 in good health. Sample: blood. The J gene is TRBJ1-1, the V gene TRBV19; 7 nucleotides match TRBD1. The CDR3 sequence: CASSRPYRGNTEAFF. In DNA form, the CDR3 reads TGTGCCAGTAGTAGACCGTACAGGGGGAACACTGAAGCTTTCTTT.